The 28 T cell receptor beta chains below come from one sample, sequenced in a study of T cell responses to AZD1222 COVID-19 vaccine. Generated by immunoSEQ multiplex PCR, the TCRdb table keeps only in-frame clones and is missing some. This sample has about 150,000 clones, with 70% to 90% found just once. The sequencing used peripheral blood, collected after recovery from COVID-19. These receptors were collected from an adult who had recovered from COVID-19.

CDR3 residues: CAISEGQGLTDTQYF. The DNA for the CDR3 is TGTGCCATCAGTGAGGGACAGGGCCTCACAGATACGCAGTATTTT. The genes are TRBV10-3 and TRBJ2-3; 8 bases are a match to TRBD1. V lost 2 bases to trimming and J lost 2 bases; unmatched junction nucleotides: 3. The germline V gene has CDR1 ENHRY and CDR2 SYGVKD. This CDR3 contains 15 residues.

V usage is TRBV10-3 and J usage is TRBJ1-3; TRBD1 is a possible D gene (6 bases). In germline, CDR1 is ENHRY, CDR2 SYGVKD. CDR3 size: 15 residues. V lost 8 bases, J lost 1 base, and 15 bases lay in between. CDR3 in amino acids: CAIAQQGLSGNTIYF. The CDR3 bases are TGTGCCATCGCACAACAGGGTCTGTCTGGAAACACCATATATTTT.

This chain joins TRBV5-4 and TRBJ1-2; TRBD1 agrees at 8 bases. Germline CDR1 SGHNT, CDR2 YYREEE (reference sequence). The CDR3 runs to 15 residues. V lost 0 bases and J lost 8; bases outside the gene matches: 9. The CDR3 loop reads CASSLGQGLEGGYTF. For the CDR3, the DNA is TGTGCCAGCAGCTTGGGACAGGGGTTAGAGGGAGGCTACACCTTC.

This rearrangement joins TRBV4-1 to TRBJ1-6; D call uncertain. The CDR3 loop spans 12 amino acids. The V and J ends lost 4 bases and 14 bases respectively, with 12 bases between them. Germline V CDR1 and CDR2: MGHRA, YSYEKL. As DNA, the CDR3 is TGCGCCAGCAGCCGCGATAGTCATTCCCTCCACTTT. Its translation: CASSRDSHSLHF.

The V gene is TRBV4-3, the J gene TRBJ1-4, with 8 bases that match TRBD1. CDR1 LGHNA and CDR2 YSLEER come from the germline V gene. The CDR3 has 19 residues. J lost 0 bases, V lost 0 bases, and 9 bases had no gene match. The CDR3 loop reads CASSQDLGTGLTTNEKLFF. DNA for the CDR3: TGCGCCAGCAGCCAAGATCTGGGGACAGGACTAACAACTAATGAAAAACTGTTTTTT.

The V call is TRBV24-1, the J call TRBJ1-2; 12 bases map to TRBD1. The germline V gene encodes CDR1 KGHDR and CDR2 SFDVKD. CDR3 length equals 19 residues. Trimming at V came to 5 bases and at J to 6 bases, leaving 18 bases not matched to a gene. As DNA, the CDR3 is TGTGCCACCAGTGGGGCCGTCGGGACAGGGGGCAACAGAGGGAATGGCTACACCTTC. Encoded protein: CATSGAVGTGGNRGNGYTF.

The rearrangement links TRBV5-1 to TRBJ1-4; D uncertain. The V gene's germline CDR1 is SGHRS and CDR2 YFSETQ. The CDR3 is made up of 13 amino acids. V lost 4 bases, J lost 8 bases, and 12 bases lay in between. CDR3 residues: CASSTLMGEKLFF. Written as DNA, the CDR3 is TGCGCCAGCAGCACCCTTATGGGGGAAAAACTGTTTTTT.

Here the CDR3 DNA reads TGTGCCACCAGTGATCCCGGCACAGGGCACACCGGGGAGCTGTTTTTT. This sequence encodes CATSDPGTGHTGELFF. The V gene is TRBV24-1, the J gene TRBJ2-2; a weak D match, TRBD1 (6 bases). Trimming stripped 3 bases from V and 3 bases from J, with 13 bases between. Germline V CDR1 and CDR2: KGHDR, SFDVKD. This CDR3 comprises 16 residues.

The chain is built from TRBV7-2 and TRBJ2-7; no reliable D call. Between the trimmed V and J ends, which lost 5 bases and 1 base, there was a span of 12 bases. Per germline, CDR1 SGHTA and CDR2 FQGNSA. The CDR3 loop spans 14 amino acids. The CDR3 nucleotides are TGTGCCAGCAGCAAGCCTAGGGATTCCTACGAGCAGTACTTC. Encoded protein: CASSKPRDSYEQYF.

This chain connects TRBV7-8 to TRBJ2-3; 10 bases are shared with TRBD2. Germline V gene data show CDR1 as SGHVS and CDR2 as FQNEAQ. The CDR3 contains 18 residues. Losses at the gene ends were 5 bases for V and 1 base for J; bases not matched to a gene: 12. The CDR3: CASSPESGGVIGTDTQYF. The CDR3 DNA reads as TGTGCCAGCAGCCCCGAGAGCGGGGGGGTCATTGGCACAGATACGCAGTATTTT.

The CDR3 DNA reads as TGTGCCAGCAGCCGGGGTAGCGGGGGTAGGGAAGAGACCCAGTACTTC. Protein sequence: CASSRGSGGREETQYF. The chain is built from TRBV9 and TRBJ2-5, with 9 positions matching TRBD2. The germline V gene encodes CDR1 SGDLS and CDR2 YYNGEE. With 4 bases clipped from V and 3 bases from J, the junction kept 10 bases outside the gene matches. The CDR3 consists of 16 residues.

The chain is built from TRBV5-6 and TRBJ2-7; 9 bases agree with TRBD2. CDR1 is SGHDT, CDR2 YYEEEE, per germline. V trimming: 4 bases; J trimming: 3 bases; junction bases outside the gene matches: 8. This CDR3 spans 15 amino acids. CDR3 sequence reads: CASSLTSGLVYEQYF. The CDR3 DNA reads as TGTGCCAGCAGCCTGACTAGCGGTCTTGTCTACGAGCAGTACTTC.

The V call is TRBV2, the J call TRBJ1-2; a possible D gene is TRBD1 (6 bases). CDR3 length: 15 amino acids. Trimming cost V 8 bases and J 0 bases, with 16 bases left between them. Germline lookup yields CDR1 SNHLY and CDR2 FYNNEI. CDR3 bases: TGTGCCAGCTCGGGGTCGGCAGGGGCTAACTATGGCTACACCTTC. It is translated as CASSGSAGANYGYTF.

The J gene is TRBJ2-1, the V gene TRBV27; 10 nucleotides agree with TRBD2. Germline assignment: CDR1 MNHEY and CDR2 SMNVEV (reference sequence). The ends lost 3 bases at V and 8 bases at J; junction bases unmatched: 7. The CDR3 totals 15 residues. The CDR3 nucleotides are TGTGCCAGCAGTTTGGAACTAGCGGGATCCCATGAGCAGTTCTTC. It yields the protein CASSLELAGSHEQFF.

The CDR3 loop is CASSYSGGSYEQYF. Here the CDR3 DNA reads TGTGCCAGCAGTTATTCGGGGGGGTCTTACGAGCAGTACTTC. This chain connects TRBV6-2 or TRBV6-3 to TRBJ2-7, with 8 bases fitting TRBD2. This CDR3 spans 14 amino acids. Per the germline V gene, CDR1 is MNHEY and CDR2 is SVGEGT. Trimming cost V 3 bases and J 4 bases; bases outside gene matches: 5.

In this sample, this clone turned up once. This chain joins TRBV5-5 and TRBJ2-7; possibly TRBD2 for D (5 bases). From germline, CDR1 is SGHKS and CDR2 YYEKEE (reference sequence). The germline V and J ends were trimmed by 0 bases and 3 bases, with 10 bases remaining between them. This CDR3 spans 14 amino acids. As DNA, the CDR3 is TGTGCCAGCAGCTTGGATGGACTTAGCTACGAGCAGTACTTC. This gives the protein CASSLDGLSYEQYF.

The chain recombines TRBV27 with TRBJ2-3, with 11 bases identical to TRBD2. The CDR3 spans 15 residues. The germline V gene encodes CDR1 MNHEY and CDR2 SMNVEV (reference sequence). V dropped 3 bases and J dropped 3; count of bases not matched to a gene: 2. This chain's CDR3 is CASSFLAGGTDTQYF. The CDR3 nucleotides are TGTGCCAGCAGTTTCCTAGCGGGAGGAACAGATACGCAGTATTTT.

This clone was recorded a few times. CDR3 sequence reads: CASSKVGDF. In nucleotides, the CDR3 is TGTGCCAGCAGCAAAGTTGGGGACTTC. V is TRBV21-1 and J is TRBJ2-7. TRBV21-1 is listed as a pseudogene. This CDR3 is 9 amino acids long.

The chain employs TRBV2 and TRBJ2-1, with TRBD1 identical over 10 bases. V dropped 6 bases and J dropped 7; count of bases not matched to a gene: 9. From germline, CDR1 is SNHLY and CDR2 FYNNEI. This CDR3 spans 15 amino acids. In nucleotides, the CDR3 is TGTGCCAGCAGCGAGGGACAGGGGCTTCCTAATGAGCAGTTCTTC. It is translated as CASSEGQGLPNEQFF.

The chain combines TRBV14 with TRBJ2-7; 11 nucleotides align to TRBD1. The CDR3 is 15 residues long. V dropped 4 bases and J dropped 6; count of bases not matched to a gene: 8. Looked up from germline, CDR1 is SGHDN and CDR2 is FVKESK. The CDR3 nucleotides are TGTGCCAGCAGCCTGCGAGGGACAGGGGGTAGCGAGCAGTACTTC. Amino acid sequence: CASSLRGTGGSEQYF.

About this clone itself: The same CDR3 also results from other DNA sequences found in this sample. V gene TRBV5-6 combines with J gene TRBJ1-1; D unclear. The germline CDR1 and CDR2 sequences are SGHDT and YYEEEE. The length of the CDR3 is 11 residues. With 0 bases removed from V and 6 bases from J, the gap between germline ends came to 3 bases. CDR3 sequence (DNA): TGTGCCAGCAGCTTGGGCGCTGAAGCTTTCTTT. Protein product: CASSLGAEAFF.

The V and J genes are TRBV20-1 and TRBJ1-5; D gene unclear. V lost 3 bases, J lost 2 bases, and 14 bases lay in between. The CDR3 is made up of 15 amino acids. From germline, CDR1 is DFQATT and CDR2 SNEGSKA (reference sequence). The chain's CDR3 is CSASRLEIGNQPQHF. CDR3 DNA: TGCAGTGCTAGTCGACTGGAAATAGGCAATCAGCCCCAGCATTTT.

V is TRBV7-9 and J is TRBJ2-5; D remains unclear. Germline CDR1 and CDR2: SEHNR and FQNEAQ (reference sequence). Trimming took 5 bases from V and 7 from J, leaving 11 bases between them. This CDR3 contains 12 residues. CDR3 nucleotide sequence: TGTGCCAGCAGCACCGCCCGGAGGACCCAGTACTTC. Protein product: CASSTARRTQYF.

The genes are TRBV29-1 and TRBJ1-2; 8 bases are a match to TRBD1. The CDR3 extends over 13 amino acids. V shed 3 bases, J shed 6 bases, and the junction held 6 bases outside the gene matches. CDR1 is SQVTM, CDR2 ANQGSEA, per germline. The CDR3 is CSVDLDRDHGYTF. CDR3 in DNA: TGCAGCGTTGACCTGGACAGGGATCATGGCTACACCTTC.

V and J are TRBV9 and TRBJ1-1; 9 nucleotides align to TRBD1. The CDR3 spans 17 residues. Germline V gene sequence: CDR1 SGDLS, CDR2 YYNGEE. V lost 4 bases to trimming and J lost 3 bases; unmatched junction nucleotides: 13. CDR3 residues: CASSSAGTGQMYTEAFF. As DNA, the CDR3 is TGTGCCAGCAGCTCAGCCGGGACAGGGCAAATGTACACTGAAGCTTTCTTT.

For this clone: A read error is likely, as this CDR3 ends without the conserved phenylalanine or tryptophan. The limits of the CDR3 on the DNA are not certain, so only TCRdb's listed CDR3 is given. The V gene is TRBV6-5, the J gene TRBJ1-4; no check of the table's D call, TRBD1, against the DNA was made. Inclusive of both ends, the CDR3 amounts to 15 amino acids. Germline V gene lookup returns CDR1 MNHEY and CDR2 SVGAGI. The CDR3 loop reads CASSATNLPEGQQFS.

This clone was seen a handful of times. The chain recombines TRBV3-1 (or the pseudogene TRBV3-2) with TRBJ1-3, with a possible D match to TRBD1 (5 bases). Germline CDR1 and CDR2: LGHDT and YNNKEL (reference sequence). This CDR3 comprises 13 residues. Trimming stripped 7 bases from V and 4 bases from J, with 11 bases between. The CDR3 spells CASTFGTGNTIYF. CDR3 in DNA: TGTGCCAGCACCTTCGGGACGGGAAACACCATATATTTT.

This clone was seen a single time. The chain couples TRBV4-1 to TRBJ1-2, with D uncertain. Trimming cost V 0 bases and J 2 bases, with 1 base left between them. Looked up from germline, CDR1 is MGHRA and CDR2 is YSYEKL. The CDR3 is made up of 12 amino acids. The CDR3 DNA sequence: TGCGCCAGCAGCCAAGAAAACTATGGCTACACCTTC. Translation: CASSQENYGYTF.